This T cell receptor beta chain was profiled in a study of T cell repertoires in cytomegalovirus infection. Study-level information: A matching HLA type, together with CMV infection, was signaled by public TCR beta signatures.

TCRdb ran MiXCR on the reads and lists one entry per CDR3 protein. The sample has about half a million distinct CDR3 sequences, about 39% seen once. Study findings and constraints: It was HLA-C-restricted CMV-specific TCR beta clonotypes that dominated the response ex vivo. Pooled public TCR beta family frequency picked out CMV carriers with the relevant HLA.

Germline loops: CDR1 MNHEY, CDR2 SVGEGT. V was cut by 6 bases and J by 0 bases, with 12 bases left in between. The CDR3 length is 15 residues. As to this clonotype: Its antigen is currently unknown.

The specimen was cultured PBMCs, collected from culture after CMV antigen stimulation. This chain links TRBV6-2 or TRBV6-3 with TRBJ1-5; TRBD1 might be the D (5 bases). This receptor was identified in a human donor in good health (CMV status not recorded). Some clones in this sample may be carry-over from other donors' samples. CDR3 residues: CASSLETASNQPQHF. CDR3 in DNA: TGTGCCAGCAGCCTAGAGACAGCTAGCAATCAGCCCCAGCATTTT.